The entry below describes one T cell receptor beta chain. This specimen belongs to a study of blood T cell repertoires in COVID-19. CDR3 length: 13 amino acids. In germline, CDR1 is LNHDA, CDR2 SQIVND (reference sequence). V dropped 3 bases and J dropped 3 bases, with 6 bases sitting between them. Data came from immunoSEQ multiplex PCR; TCRdb stores just in-frame clones and leaves some out. The sample holds about 280,000 clones, 85% seen once. The specimen was PBMCs or T cells enriched from blood (not recorded which). This sequence was found in a woman between 50 and 59 years old who had recovered from COVID-19. V usage is TRBV19 and J usage is TRBJ1-5; D unclear. The CDR3 sequence is CASSMADNQPQHF. DNA for the CDR3: TGTGCCAGTAGTATGGCCGACAATCAGCCCCAGCATTTT.